This T cell receptor (beta chain) appears in the sequencing data of a study of cytomegalovirus exposure and HLA in healthy donors (dated by TCRdb to between 2016 and 2019). Background for the entire study: According to an earlier analysis of 587 of the donors, some 170 million T cells yielded 100 million or so unique TCR beta sequences and about 300 Gb of sequence data. A later analysis re-analyzed previously published TCR beta repertoires from approximately 670 donors and added high-resolution HLA genotyping to study TCR occurrence patterns. All discovery cohort repertoires had been generated on a single sequencing platform. The later analysis used no new phenotypic data to find candidate immune exposures, relying instead on TCR beta sequences and their occurrence across donors. Donor age, sex, ethnicity and CMV serostatus were collected together with the repertoire data. An earlier analysis of some 600 of the donors applied high-throughput TCR beta sequencing to assess whether each TCR beta V gene segment acted as functional or pseudogenic. Approximately 310 gigabases of sequencing data and some 85 million unique TCR sequences were included in an early release covering 500 to 750 HLA-typed donors. The T cell repertoires of about 700 subjects were profiled by immunosequencing and related to cytomegalovirus serostatus. Of the roughly 400 genotyped donors, roughly 76% were placed in the genetic ancestry cluster associated with self-reported Caucasian donors. To predict cytomegalovirus infection status, the study brought together high-throughput TCR immunosequencing, statistical association of individual TCRs with disease status, and machine learning. HLA typing covered class I and class II loci at four-digit resolution. A separate validation cohort of roughly 130 different subjects was used in addition to the approximately 700-subject first cohort. Among about 400 genotyped donors of the cohort, an average of approximately 240,000 unique TCR beta nucleotide sequences was sequenced per donor, of which approximately 19% were non-productive. The study aimed to test whether signatures of past pathogen exposure could be identified by cataloging public T cell receptors. Because of strong linkage in the cohort, roughly five DR-DQ haplotypes were treated as single units for association and clustering. A later genetic analysis took genome-wide SNP genotypes for about 65% of the roughly 670 donors and used that subset as a discovery cohort. The number of donors typed differed by locus, with about 629-630 for A, B, C, DRB1 and DQB1, roughly 520 for DQA1, nearly 610 for DPA1, and some 440 for DPB1.

The cohort consisted of 666 healthy bone marrow donors. At the time of sampling, all cohort members were nominally healthy, though unrecorded immune exposures were likely present. The donor was CMV seronegative and belonged to the group of under 400 seronegative cohort members. A peripheral blood sample was provided by each donor, and peripheral blood mononuclear cells were used for TCR beta sequencing. Genomic DNA extraction from the blood cell samples was performed with the Qiagen DNeasy Blood Extraction Kit. To note about this clone: The antigen this receptor binds is unknown. No qualities accompany the bases; no much larger clone lies one base away.

For CDR1 and CDR2, the germline V gene lists ENHRY and SYGVKD. From cysteine to phenylalanine, the CDR3 is 16 amino acids long. The entry retains the CDR3 DNA only, 48 bases that are in frame from base 1. The junction shows trimming of 10 bases on V and 0 bases on J, and the gene matches do not reach 9 bases of it. The receptor library was made with the immunoSEQ multiplex PCR assay. The multiplex PCR relied on a mix of 60 forward primers for TCR Vbeta segments and 13 reverse primers for TCR Jbeta segments. A multiplex PCR assay on genomic DNA amplified the CDR3 region of rearranged TCR beta genes. The Illumina HiSeq System was used to sequence the amplified TCR beta libraries as 87-base-pair reads. On the study's bioinformatics: A later analysis tallied 70 million to 100 million unique TCR beta chains across the approximately 670 repertoires, and about 12 million of those chains were shared by two or more donors. Raw reads were error-corrected and collapsed into unique sequences by a nearest-neighbor algorithm in which closely related sequences were merged to remove PCR and sequencing errors. V, D and J gene segments were assigned by aligning CDR3 sequences to IMGT reference sequences. Each retained sequence needed at least a six-nucleotide match to both a V gene segment and a J gene segment. A rearrangement was called productive if the CDR3 had no stop codons and remained in frame with V and J, and every other rearrangement was called non-productive. Following IMGT convention, CDR3 was defined as the stretch from the second conserved V-encoded cysteine to the conserved J-encoded phenylalanine. The earlier analysis of 500 to 650 of the donors excluded any sequence lacking an unambiguous match to a single V gene segment. An earlier analysis of over 450 of the donors classified V segments as functional when productive rearrangements were above 56.7% and as segregating when the standard deviation between donors was above 5%. To diagnose cytomegalovirus status from the catalog of TCR beta chain sequences, a statistical classification framework was built. V and J gene assignment, in a later analysis, came from comparing TCR nucleotide sequences with IMGT/GENE-DB human TR gene sequences. In a later analysis, CDR3 sequences and most-parsimonious VDJ recombination scenarios were assigned using the TCRdist pipeline. In a later analysis, each TCR beta chain was defined by its CDR3 amino acid sequence together with its V-gene family, and reads without a unique V-gene family were excluded. In a later analysis, a few hundred highly shared, low-generation-probability nucleotide sequences were removed to address suspected cross-contamination and a sequencing artifact. For each public chain, a later analysis derived a clonal expansion index from normalized ranks of inferred template counts within each repertoire. In a later analysis, generation probabilities were computed using a VDJ recombination model fitted to out-of-frame rearrangements, and the results were checked against IGoR. A later analysis scored TCR-TCR, TCR-HLA and TCR-CMV co-occurrence with hypergeometric tests, applying a repertoire-size bias correction to TCR pairs. In a later analysis, false discovery rates were estimated by permuting HLA or CMV assignments 20 times. A later analysis grouped co-occurring TCRs with DBSCAN, adding TCRdist sequence similarity when clustering within HLA-allele-positive subsets. Repertoires with fewer than 30,000 or more than 120,000 public chains, plus five repertoires with anomalous nucleotide sharing, were excluded from co-occurrence clustering. Drawn from immuneACCESS, this table holds only the in-frame rearrangements with V and J called that TCRdb kept. Clones are partly lost; checked studies trace under half to an unresolved V gene and leave the rest unexplained. That table gives V, J and clone size, and the DNA gave D and trimming. This sample is represented by fewer than 150,000 clones; over 70% of them were singletons. The ten largest clones add up to roughly 2.8% of the sample.

Results and caveats for the whole study, not just this receptor: Most TCR sequences were observed very rarely across donors, whereas some public TCRs were present in many individuals. Because HLA typing was unavailable for some donors at each locus, only the typed subset was used in association tests. The sequencing pipeline was judged likely to have produced a cluster of highly shared sequence variants as a technical artifact. In a later analysis, around 17,000 TCR beta sequences were associated with specific HLA alleles at a false discovery rate of 0.05. The authors suggested that the approach could potentially be generalized to other disease states and immunological phenotypes. The 87-base-pair reads could not distinguish some IMGT-functional V segments, including TRBV6-2 and TRBV6-3, so those segments were excluded. A further reported finding was that TCR beta sequences accurately predicted the HLA-A and HLA-B alleles for most subjects in the first cohort. In a later genetic analysis, fewer N-insertions in productive TCRs were reported among donors in an Asian-associated ancestry cluster than the approximately 710-donor mean. In a later analysis, HLA-associated TCR beta chains were found to be more clonally expanded and to have lower generation probabilities than equally common non-associated chains. The classifier was reported to diagnose cytomegalovirus status with high specificity and sensitivity in both the original and validation cohorts. When HLA alleles, especially DR and DQ, strongly co-occurred, TCR associations were difficult to assign to individual alleles. Only TCR beta chains were sequenced in this cohort, and the absence of alpha or paired-chain data limited detectable features. A later analysis found that TCR association rates varied across HLA loci, with DRB1 alleles showing the most associated TCRs and HLA-C alleles the fewest. Presence/absence analyses assumed roughly uniform sequencing depth across donors, an assumption that may not hold. Linkage disequilibrium might explain the correlated functional status among segregating V segments, but an unknown experimental factor could not be excluded. A later genetic analysis associated a missense DCLRE1C variant with V-gene and J-gene trimming of TCR beta chains, and an independent cohort replicated the association. Broadly in line with IMGT annotations, most TCR beta V segments showed up in productive rearrangements about 87% or about 30% of the time in an earlier analysis of under 700 of the donors. Because counts were too low, seventeen rarely observed V segments, including chromosome 9 orphons, were excluded from the earlier analysis of some 540 of the donors. In a later analysis, several top co-occurrence clusters were reported to appear linked to parvovirus B19, influenza, CMV and Epstein-Barr virus. For the cohort, immune exposure information was limited to CMV serostatus. A few of the identified cytomegalovirus-associated TCR beta chains were confirmed in vitro to be specific for cytomegalovirus antigens. A later analysis found that most CMV-associated TCR beta chains appeared HLA-restricted, with HLA associations seemingly driven largely by CMV exposure. A total of fewer than 200 TCR beta chains were listed by the study as associated with cytomegalovirus.

The sample taken for sequencing was PBMCs. The TCR comes from a male donor in good health and CMV-seronegative. The V gene is TRBV10-3 and the J gene is TRBJ2-6; a stretch of 7 junction bases matches TRBD1. This receptor carries the CDR3 CASHRGTVSGANVLTF. The DNA sequence is as follows: TGTGCCAGCCACAGGGGTACGGTCTCTGGGGCCAACGTCCTGACTTTC.